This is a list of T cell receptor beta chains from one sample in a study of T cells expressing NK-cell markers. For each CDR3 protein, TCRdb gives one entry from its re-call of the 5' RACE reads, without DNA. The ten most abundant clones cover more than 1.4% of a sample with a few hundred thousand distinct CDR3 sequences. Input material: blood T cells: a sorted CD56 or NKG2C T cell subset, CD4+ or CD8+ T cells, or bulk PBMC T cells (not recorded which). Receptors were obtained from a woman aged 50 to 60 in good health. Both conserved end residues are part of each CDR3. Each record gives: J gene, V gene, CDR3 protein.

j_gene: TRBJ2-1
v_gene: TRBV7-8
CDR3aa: CASSAPGLSSYNEQFF

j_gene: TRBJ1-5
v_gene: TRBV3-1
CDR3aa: CASVKSGVSNQPQHF

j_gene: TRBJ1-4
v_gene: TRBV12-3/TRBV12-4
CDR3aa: CASSWRQGGGVFF

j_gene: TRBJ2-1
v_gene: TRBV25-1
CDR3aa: CASRGLAGRYSYNEQFF

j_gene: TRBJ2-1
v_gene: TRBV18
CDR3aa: CASSPAGGNNEQFF

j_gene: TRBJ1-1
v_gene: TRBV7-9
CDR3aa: CASSSTVMKNTEAFF

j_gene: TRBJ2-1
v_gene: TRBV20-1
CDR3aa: CSARGSGVGEQFF

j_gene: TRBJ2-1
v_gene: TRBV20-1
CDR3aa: CSAPLSGREQFF

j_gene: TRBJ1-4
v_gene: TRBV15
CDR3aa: CATSRDDRGHEANEKLFF

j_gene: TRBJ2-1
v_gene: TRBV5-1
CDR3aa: CASSLVLAGDSEQFF

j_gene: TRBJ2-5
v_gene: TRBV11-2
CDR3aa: CASSFAPGGQETQYF